This T cell receptor (beta chain) stems from a study of blood T cell repertoires in COVID-19. Study overall: Sites across the United States, Italy and Spain contributed samples from acute and convalescent COVID-19. The analysed material was cDNA or gDNA that came from T cells, B-cell-depleted T cells, or PBMCs.

Original processing methods: Scientists estimated how many nucleated cells there were by amplifying reference gene primers. TCRdb's table, derived via immunoSEQ multiplex PCR, lists solely in-frame clones and lacks some. Clonal size and the V and J genes are those of that table, whereas D and trimming came from the DNA. The repertoire consists of 190,000 or so clones, with around nine tenths occurring once and the leading ten covering roughly 0.85%. CDR3 length equals 16 residues. Unmatched junction bases numbered 6, after V lost 3 bases and J lost 3 bases. The germline V gene encodes CDR1 LNHDA and CDR2 SQIVND (reference sequence).

This clonotype was obtained from a woman under 30 who had recovered from COVID-19. The sequencing sample was made of peripheral blood. V is TRBV19 and J is TRBJ2-1; 9 bases line up with TRBD2. CDR3 DNA: TGTGCCAGTAGTATGACGCTAGCGGGGCACTACAATGAGCAGTTCTTC. As protein: CASSMTLAGHYNEQFF.